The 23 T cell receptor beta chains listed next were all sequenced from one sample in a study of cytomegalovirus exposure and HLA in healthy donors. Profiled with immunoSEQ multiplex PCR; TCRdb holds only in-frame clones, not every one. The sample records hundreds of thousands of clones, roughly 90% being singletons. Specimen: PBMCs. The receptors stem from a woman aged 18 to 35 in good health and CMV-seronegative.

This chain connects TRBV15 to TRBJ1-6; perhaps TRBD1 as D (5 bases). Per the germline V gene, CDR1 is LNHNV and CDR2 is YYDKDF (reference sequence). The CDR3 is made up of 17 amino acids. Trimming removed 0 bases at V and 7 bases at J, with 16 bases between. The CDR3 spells CATSRDLLAGQNSPLHF. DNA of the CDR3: TGTGCCACCAGCAGAGATCTCCTGGCAGGGCAAAATTCACCCCTCCACTTT.

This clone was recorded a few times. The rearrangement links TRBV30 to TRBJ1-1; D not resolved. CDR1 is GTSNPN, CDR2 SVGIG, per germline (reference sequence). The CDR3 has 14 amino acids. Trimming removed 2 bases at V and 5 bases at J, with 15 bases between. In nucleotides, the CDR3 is TGTGCCTGGAGTAGGTCAGGTAGTAGGACTGAAGCTTTCTTT. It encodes CAWSRSGSRTEAFF.

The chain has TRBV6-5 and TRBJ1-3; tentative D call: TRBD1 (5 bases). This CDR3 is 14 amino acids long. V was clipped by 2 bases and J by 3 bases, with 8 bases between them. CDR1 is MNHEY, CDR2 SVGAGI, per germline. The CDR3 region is CASSYATGGNTIYF. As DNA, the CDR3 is TGTGCCAGCAGTTACGCAACAGGTGGAAACACCATATATTTT.

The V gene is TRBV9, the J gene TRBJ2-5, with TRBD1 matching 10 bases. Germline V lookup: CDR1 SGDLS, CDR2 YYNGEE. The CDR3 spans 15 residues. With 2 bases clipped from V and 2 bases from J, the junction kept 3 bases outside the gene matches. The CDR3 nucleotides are TGTGCCAGCAGCGTGGGGACAGGGGTACAAGAGACCCAGTACTTC. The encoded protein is CASSVGTGVQETQYF.

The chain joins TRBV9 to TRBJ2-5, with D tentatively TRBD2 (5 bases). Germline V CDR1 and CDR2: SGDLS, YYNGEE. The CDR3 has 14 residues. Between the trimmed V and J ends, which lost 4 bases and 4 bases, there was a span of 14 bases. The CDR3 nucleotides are TGTGCCAGCAGCATCAGCGGAGAGCGAGAGACCCAGTACTTC. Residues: CASSISGERETQYF.

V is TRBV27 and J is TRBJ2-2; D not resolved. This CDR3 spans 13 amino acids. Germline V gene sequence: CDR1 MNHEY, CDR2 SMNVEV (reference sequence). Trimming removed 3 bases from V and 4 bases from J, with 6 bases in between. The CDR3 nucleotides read TGTGCCAGCAGTTTCGCGGCCACCGGGGAGCTGTTTTTT. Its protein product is CASSFAATGELFF.

CDR3 sequence: CASSQYGGGETQYF. For the CDR3, the DNA is TGTGCCAGCAGCCAGTACGGGGGGGGAGAGACCCAGTACTTC. This chain connects TRBV11-2 to TRBJ2-5, with 8 nucleotides matching TRBD2. The V and J ends lost 5 bases and 4 bases, in that order; junction bases with no gene match: 6. Germline-derived CDR1 and CDR2 are SGHAT and FQNNGV. The CDR3 is 14 amino acids.

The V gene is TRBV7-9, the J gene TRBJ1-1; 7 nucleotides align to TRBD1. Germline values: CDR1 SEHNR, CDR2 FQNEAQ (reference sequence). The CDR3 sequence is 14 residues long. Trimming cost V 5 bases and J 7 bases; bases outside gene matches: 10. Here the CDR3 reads CASSRAGGLVEAFF. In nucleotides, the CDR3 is TGTGCCAGCAGCCGAGCAGGGGGACTGGTTGAAGCTTTCTTT.

CDR3 sequence reads: CAWSRGGLGPYEQYF. The CDR3 nucleotides read TGTGCCTGGAGTAGGGGGGGATTAGGTCCCTACGAGCAGTACTTC. The rearrangement links TRBV30 to TRBJ2-7; weak D call: TRBD2 (7 bases). The CDR3 has 15 amino acids. The ends were cut back, 2 bases at V and 2 bases at J, with 16 bases in the middle. In germline, CDR1 is GTSNPN, CDR2 SVGIG (reference sequence).

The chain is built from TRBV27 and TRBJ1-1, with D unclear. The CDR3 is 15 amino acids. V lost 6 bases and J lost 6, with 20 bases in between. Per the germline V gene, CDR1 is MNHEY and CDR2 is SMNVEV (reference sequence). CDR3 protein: CASRYTIRELAEAFF. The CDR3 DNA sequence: TGTGCCAGCAGATACACCATCCGGGAATTAGCTGAAGCTTTCTTT.

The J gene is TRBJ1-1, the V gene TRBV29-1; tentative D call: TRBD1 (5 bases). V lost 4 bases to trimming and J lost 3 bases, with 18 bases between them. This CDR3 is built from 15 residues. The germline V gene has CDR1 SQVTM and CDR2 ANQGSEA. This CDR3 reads CSVGAGNNPYTEAFF. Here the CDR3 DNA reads TGCAGCGTTGGTGCAGGGAATAACCCTTACACTGAAGCTTTCTTT.

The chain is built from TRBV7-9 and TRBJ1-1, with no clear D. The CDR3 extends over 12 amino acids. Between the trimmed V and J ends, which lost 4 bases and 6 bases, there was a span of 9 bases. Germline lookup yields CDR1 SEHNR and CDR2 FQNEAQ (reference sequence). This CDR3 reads CASSSLSAEAFF. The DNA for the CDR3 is TGTGCCAGCAGCTCACTATCGGCTGAAGCTTTCTTT.

CDR3 nucleotides: TGTGCCAGTAGTATAACAGGGGCCGGAGAGACCCAGTACTTC. Protein sequence: CASSITGAGETQYF. The chain couples TRBV19 to TRBJ2-5; 7 bases agree with TRBD1. Per germline, CDR1 LNHDA and CDR2 SQIVND (reference sequence). V gave up 2 bases and J gave up 4 bases; unmatched junction bases: 4. The length of the CDR3 is 14 residues.

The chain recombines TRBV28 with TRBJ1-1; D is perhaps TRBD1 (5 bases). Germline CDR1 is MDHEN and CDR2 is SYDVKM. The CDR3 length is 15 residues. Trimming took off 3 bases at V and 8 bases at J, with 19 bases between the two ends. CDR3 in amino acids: CASSLVGRELLEAFF. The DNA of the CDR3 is TGTGCCAGCAGTTTGGTGGGCAGGGAACTTCTGGAAGCTTTCTTT.

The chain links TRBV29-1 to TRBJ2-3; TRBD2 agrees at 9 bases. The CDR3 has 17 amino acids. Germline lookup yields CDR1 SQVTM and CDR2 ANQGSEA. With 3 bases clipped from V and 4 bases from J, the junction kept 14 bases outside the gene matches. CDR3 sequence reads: CSVESRMREGPADTQYF. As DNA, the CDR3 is TGCAGCGTTGAGTCCCGTATGCGGGAGGGCCCGGCAGATACGCAGTATTTT.

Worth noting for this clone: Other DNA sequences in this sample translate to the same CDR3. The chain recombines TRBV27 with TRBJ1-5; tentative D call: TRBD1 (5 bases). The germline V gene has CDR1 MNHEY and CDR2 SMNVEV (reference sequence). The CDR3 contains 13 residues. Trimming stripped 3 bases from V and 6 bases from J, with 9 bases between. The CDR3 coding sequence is TGTGCCAGCAGTTTTAGGGGCGGTCAGCCCCAGCATTTT. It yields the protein CASSFRGGQPQHF.

The CDR3 DNA follows: TGTGCCAGCAGGAAGGGGACAGGGTTTTGGGCAAACACTGAAGCTTTCTTT. Its translation: CASRKGTGFWANTEAFF. The chain recombines TRBV2 with TRBJ1-1, with TRBD1 matching 9 bases. V shed 6 bases and J 2 bases; nucleotides not matched to a gene: 13. The CDR3 has 17 residues. Germline V gene lookup returns CDR1 SNHLY and CDR2 FYNNEI.

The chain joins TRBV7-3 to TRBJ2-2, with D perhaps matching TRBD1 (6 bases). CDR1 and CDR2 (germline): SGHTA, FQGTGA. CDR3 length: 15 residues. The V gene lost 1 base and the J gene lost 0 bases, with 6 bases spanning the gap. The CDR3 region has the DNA TGTGCCAGCAGCTTAAAGGGGGCGAACACCGGGGAGCTGTTTTTT. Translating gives CASSLKGANTGELFF.

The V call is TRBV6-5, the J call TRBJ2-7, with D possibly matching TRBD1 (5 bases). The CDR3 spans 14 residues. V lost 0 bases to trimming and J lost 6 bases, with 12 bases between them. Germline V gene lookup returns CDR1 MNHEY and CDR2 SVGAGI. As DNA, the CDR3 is TGTGCCAGCAGTTACTCCCTTCAGGGCGCCGAGCAGTACTTC. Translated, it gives CASSYSLQGAEQYF.

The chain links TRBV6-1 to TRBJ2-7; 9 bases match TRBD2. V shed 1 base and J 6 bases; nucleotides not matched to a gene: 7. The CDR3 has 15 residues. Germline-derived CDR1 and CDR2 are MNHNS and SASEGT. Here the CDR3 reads CASSEVAGGRSEQYF. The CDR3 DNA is TGTGCCAGCAGTGAAGTTGCGGGGGGGCGTAGCGAGCAGTACTTC.

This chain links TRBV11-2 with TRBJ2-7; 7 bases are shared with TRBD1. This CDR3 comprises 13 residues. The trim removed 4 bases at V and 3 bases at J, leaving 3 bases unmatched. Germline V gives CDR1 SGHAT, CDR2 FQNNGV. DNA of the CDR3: TGTGCCAGCAGCTCCCGACAGGGCTACGAGCAGTACTTC. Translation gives CASSSRQGYEQYF.

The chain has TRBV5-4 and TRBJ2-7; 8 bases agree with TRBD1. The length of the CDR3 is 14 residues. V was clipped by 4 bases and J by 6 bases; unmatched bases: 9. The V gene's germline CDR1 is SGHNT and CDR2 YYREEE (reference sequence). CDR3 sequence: CASSTRDRMGEQYF. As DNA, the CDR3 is TGTGCCAGCAGCACCCGGGACAGGATGGGCGAGCAGTACTTC.

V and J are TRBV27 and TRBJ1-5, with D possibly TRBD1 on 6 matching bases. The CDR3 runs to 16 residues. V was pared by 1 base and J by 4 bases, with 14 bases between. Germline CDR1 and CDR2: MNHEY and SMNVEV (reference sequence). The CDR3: CASSLYGGARNQPQHF. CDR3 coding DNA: TGTGCCAGCAGTTTATATGGGGGGGCAAGAAATCAGCCCCAGCATTTT.